A selection of T cell receptor beta chains follows, all from one sample in a study of OX40 agonist ivuxolimab in advanced cancers. Profiling relied on immunoSEQ multiplex PCR, and the TCRdb table lists in-frame clones only, not all of them. The sample records tens of thousands of clones, approximately 83% being singletons. The material sequenced was CD4+ or CD8+ T cells sorted from blood, taken in a trial of the OX40 agonist ivuxolimab. The receptors originated from an adult with an advanced solid tumor such as melanoma, head and neck, liver or kidney cancer. The CDR3 runs from the conserved cysteine through the conserved F or W. A D gene is named only where the DNA matches it firmly. Size is omitted from some rows. Given values are once, few, many or a class for expanded clones.

J | D | V | size | DNA | CDR3
TRBJ1-2 | NA | TRBV6-6 | few | TGTGCCAGCAGTTCCCTCCTAGGGGAGGGGACCTATGGCTACACCTTC | CASSSLLGEGTYGYTF
TRBJ1-1 | NA | TRBV6-4 | NA | TGTGCCAGCAGTGACTCGATGGGGAGTGGAGCTTTCTTT | CASSDSMGSGAFF
TRBJ1-4 | NA | TRBV29-1 | NA | TGCAGCGTTGCCGGGACGGCGGACGGAACTAATGAAAAACTGTTTTTT | CSVAGTADGTNEKLFF
TRBJ2-1 | TRBD2 | TRBV7-2 | NA | TGTGCCAGCAGCTTAGTTTATAGCGGGAGGGCCATCGGCAATGAGCAGTTCTTC | CASSLVYSGRAIGNEQFF
TRBJ1-2 | NA | TRBV10-1 | NA | TGCGCCAGTTCTCCGATCGAGGGGCAGTATGGCTACACCTTC | CASSPIEGQYGYTF
TRBJ1-1 | NA | TRBV2 | NA | TGTGCCAGCAGGTTGGCAGGGGACATGAACACTGAAGCTTTCTTT | CASRLAGDMNTEAFF
TRBJ1-3 | NA | TRBV28 | NA | TGTGCCAGCAAGCTGAGTCAGGAGAGAAACACCATATATTTT | CASKLSQERNTIYF
TRBJ2-1 | TRBD2 | TRBV7-3 | NA | TGTGCCAGCAGCTCCCCCGGGACTAGCTCCGAGCAGTTCTTC | CASSSPGTSSEQFF
TRBJ2-7 | NA | TRBV27 | NA | TGTGCCAGCAGTTTAGTGGGTCGGGGACGGTCGCACTACGAGCAGTACTTC | CASSLVGRGRSHYEQYF
TRBJ1-1 | NA | TRBV27 | NA | TGTGCCAGCAGCCCCCCGGGCGGAGAAGCTTTCTTT | CASSPPGGEAFF
TRBJ2-1 | NA | TRBV14 | NA | TGTGCCAGCAGCCAGCGGGGATTCTACAATGAGCAGTTCTTC | CASSQRGFYNEQFF
TRBJ1-6 | TRBD1 | TRBV27 | NA | TGTGCCAGCACTTTCCTCCGGACAGGGTGGGGTGTTGGTTCACCCCTCCACTTT | CASTFLRTGWGVGSPLHF
TRBJ1-4 | NA | TRBV14 | NA | TGTGCCAGCAGCCAAGTGGGAGGGACCTCTGAAAAACTGTTTTTT | CASSQVGGTSEKLFF
TRBJ1-1 | NA | TRBV6-5 | NA | TGTGCCAGCAGTCAGGGCCGGGGGGCGCGTACTGAAGCTTTCTTT | CASSQGRGARTEAFF
TRBJ1-2 | NA | TRBV4-1 | NA | TGCGCCAGCAGCCAAGTGGAAGTGACCGGTGGCTACACCTTC | CASSQVEVTGGYTF
TRBJ1-1 | NA | TRBV11-2 | NA | TGTGCCAGCAACTTAAGAGACCTTCCGTGGGGGGCAGGAGACACTGAAGCTTTCTTT | CASNLRDLPWGAGDTEAFF
TRBJ1-1 | TRBD1 | TRBV27 | NA | TGTGCCAGCAGTTTAACAGGGGGCTCCCTAATCATGAACACTGAAGCTTTCTTT | CASSLTGGSLIMNTEAFF
TRBJ2-1 | TRBD2 | TRBV7-9 | NA | TGTGCCAGCAGCTCGACTAGCGGGTACAATGAGCAGTTCTTC | CASSSTSGYNEQFF
TRBJ2-3 | NA | TRBV27 | once | TGTGCCAGCAGAAGTACAGGGAGCACAGATACGCAGTATTTT | CASRSTGSTDTQYF
TRBJ1-4 | NA | TRBV2 | NA | TGTGCCAGCAGTGAAAAGGGCAGGGAGAATGAAAAACTGTTTTTT | CASSEKGRENEKLFF
TRBJ1-2 | NA | TRBV27 | NA | TGTGCCAGCAGCCCGGGATCTAATTGGGGCTACACCTTC | CASSPGSNWGYTF
TRBJ1-5 | NA | TRBV29-1 | NA | TGCAGCGTTGTGGTGGGTCCGGGGAAGCCCCAGCATTTT | CSVVVGPGKPQHF
TRBJ1-2 | NA | TRBV27 | once | TGTGCCAGCAGTTTATCCGGCACCCTTATTGGCTACACCTTC | CASSLSGTLIGYTF
TRBJ2-1 | NA | TRBV15 | once | TGTGCCACCAGCGAGAACTACAATGAGCAGTTCTTC | CATSENYNEQFF
TRBJ2-3 | NA | TRBV9 | NA | TGTGCCAGCAGCGTCCCGGATAGCACAGATACGCAGTATTTT | CASSVPDSTDTQYF
TRBJ2-3 | TRBD1 | TRBV14 | NA | TGTGCCAGCAGCCCCAGGGGGCGCGGGACAGATACGCAGTATTTT | CASSPRGRGTDTQYF